These 10 T cell receptor beta chains were sequenced from one sample in a study of CD8+ T cells in alopecia areata (dated by TCRdb to 2016 to 2019). The method was the immunoSEQ multiplex PCR assay. To provide template for TCR sequencing, every sample had RNA extracted and reverse transcribed into cDNA. TCRdb took this table from immuneACCESS and kept in-frame rearrangements with V and J called. Such tables lack part of the clones; where checked against another copy, unresolved V genes explain under half of the gap, and the rest is unexplained. Recorded for this sample are 120,000 or so clones; about 50% of them occurred a single time. The top ten clones comprise 10% of the sample. The sequencing sample was made of NKG2D-low CD8+ T cells sorted from blood. The cell subset or site label of this sample denotes: sorted CD8+ NKG2D-low blood T cells. Receptors were obtained from a human donor with alopecia areata.

The chain joins TRBV4-3 to TRBJ2-1, with 10 bases fitting TRBD1. The CDR3 is 16 residues long. CDR1 is LGHNA, CDR2 YSLEER, per germline. Trimming at V came to 3 bases and at J to 1 base, leaving 3 bases not matched to a gene. Written as DNA, the CDR3 is TGCGCCAGCAGCCAGACAGGGGGCGGATCCTACAATGAGCAGTTCTTC. This encodes CASSQTGGGSYNEQFF.

This clone was recorded a few times. Written as DNA, the CDR3 is TGCGCCAGCAGTCTAGAGGCGGTAGAGACCCAGTACTTC. Amino acids: CASSLEAVETQYF. The chain combines TRBV23-1 with TRBJ2-5, with D hard to call. TRBV23-1 qualifies as an ORF whose function is uncertain. CDR3 length: 13 residues. The V and J ends lost 4 bases and 4 bases respectively, with 10 bases between them.

This clone was counted a few times. The rearrangement links TRBV29-1 to TRBJ2-2, with TRBD1 matching over 7 bases. Per the germline V gene, CDR1 is SQVTM and CDR2 is ANQGSEA. The V segment lost 6 bases and the J segment 0 bases; nucleotides outside the gene matches: 10. The CDR3 extends over 16 amino acids. DNA of the CDR3: TGCAGCGTCACCGGGACAGACCTTGCGAACACCGGGGAGCTGTTTTTT. It codes for CSVTGTDLANTGELFF.

With respect to this clone: Other DNA sequences from this sample encode an identical CDR3 as well. The genes are TRBV9 and TRBJ2-6; the D is unclear. The CDR3 is 14 residues long. Trimming cost V 2 bases and J 1 base, with 4 bases left between them. Germline V lookup: CDR1 SGDLS, CDR2 YYNGEE. The CDR3 is CASSVGSGANVLTF. CDR3 coding DNA: TGTGCCAGCAGCGTCGGGTCTGGGGCCAACGTCCTGACTTTC.

This clone occurred once. CDR3 region: CAWSFTNTGELFF. CDR3 DNA sequence: TGTGCCTGGAGTTTTACGAACACCGGGGAGCTGTTTTTT. V usage is TRBV30 and J usage is TRBJ2-2; D is unresolved. Germline values: CDR1 GTSNPN, CDR2 SVGIG (reference sequence). The germline V and J ends were trimmed by 2 bases and 0 bases, with 4 bases remaining between them. The CDR3 is 13 amino acids.

The chain has TRBV5-4 and TRBJ1-1; 7 bases agree with TRBD1. The CDR3 is 12 amino acids. Trimming removed 2 bases from V and 8 bases from J; junction bases left unmatched: 3. Germline-derived CDR1 and CDR2 are SGHNT and YYREEE (reference sequence). The CDR3 DNA follows: TGTGCCAGCAGCTTTACAGGGGAAGAAGCTTTCTTT. Amino acids: CASSFTGEEAFF.

This clone was observed a few times. J is TRBJ2-5 and V is TRBV2; possibly TRBD2 for D (6 bases). Germline CDR1 SNHLY, CDR2 FYNNEI. This CDR3 has 13 amino acids. V gave up 5 bases and J gave up 4 bases, with 11 bases separating them. CDR3 nucleotides: TGTGCCAGCAGTCATCCGGGACTAGAGACCCAGTACTTC. Protein product: CASSHPGLETQYF.

In its sample, this clone was seen once. This chain connects TRBV9 to TRBJ2-3; D is uncertain. Germline V gene data show CDR1 as SGDLS and CDR2 as YYNGEE. V lost 0 bases, J lost 2 bases, and 10 bases lay in between. The CDR3 consists of 15 residues. The CDR3 DNA is TGTGCCAGCAGCGTAGACGGGCCCGCCACAGATACGCAGTATTTT. It specifies CASSVDGPATDTQYF. The variable domain in full, with the rest retrieved from reference TRBV9 and TRBJ2-3, is DSGVTQTPKHLITATGQRVTLRCSPRSGDLSVYWYQQSLDQGLQFLIQYYNGEERAKGNILERFSAQQFPDLHSELNLSSLELGDSALYFCASSVDGPATDTQYFGPGTRLTVL.

The rearrangement links TRBV29-1 to TRBJ2-5, with TRBD1 identical over 8 bases. J gave up 5 bases and V 7 bases, and 3 bases lay outside the gene matches. Per the germline V gene, CDR1 is SQVTM and CDR2 is ANQGSEA. CDR3 length: 11 residues. The CDR3 DNA reads as TGCAGCGCCGACAGGGGCGAGACCCAGTACTTC. Amino acid sequence: CSADRGETQYF.

This clone showed up just a few times. The chain employs TRBV29-1 and TRBJ2-7; 9 nucleotides agree with TRBD1. This CDR3 has 15 amino acids. Germline values: CDR1 SQVTM, CDR2 ANQGSEA. V shed 3 bases and J 1 base; nucleotides not matched to a gene: 7. The CDR3 spells CSVDTVGTGSYEQYF. The CDR3 DNA reads TGCAGCGTTGACACGGTGGGGACAGGGTCCTACGAGCAGTACTTC.